This T cell receptor (beta chain) stems from a study of Ad26.COV2.S vaccination and SARS-CoV-2 variants. The repertoire was sequenced with immunoSEQ multiplex PCR; TCRdb's copy has only in-frame clones and lacks some. Among hundreds of thousands of clones listed, 85% were seen once. Documented treatment: some 20 received Ad26.COV2.S at low or high dose, single or two shots; about 5 received placebo; per-sample allocation not given. Sampling was done on day 63 after the first vaccine or placebo injection. The germline CDR1 and CDR2 sequences are KGHSY and FQNENV. The V and J ends lost 4 bases and 1 base, in that order; junction bases with no gene match: 4. The CDR3 is 15 amino acids. Comment on this clone: The antigen remains undetermined.

Points from the study as a whole: Comparable non-spike TCR breadth was observed in vaccine and placebo recipients.

This sequence was found in a person aged 18 to 65 who received the Ad26.COV2.S COVID-19 vaccine or a placebo. The sequencing here drew on peripheral blood, taken in a trial of Ad26.COV2.S vaccine versus placebo. V is TRBV16 and J is TRBJ1-1, with 9 positions matching TRBD1. CDR3 sequence (DNA): TGTGCCAGCAGCCCCCTGGGACAGGGGAACACTGAAGCTTTCTTT. The encoded protein is CASSPLGQGNTEAFF.